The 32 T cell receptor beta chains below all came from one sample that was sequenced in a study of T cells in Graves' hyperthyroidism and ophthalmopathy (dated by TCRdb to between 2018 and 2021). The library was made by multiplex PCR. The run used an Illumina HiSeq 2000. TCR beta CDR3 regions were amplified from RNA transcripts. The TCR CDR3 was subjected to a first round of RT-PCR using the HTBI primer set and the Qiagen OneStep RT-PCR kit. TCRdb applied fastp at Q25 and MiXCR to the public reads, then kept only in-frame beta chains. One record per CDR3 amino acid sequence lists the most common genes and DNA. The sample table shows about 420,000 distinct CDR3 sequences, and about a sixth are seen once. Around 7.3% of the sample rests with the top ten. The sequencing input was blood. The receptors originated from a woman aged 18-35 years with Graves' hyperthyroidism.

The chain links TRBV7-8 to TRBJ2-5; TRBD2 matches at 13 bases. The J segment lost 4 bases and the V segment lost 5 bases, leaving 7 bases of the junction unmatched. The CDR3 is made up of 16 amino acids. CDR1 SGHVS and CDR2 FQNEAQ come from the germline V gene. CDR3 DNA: TGTGCCAGCAGCCCCTGGACTAGCGGGGGCCCAGAGACCCAGTACTTC. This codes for CASSPWTSGGPETQYF.

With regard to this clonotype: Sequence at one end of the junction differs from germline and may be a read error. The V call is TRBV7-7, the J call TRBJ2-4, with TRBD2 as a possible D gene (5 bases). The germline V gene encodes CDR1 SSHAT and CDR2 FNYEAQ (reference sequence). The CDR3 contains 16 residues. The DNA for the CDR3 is TGTGCTAGCAGCTTAGCGCGACCGAAGGTTGCAAACATTCAGTACTTC. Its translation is CASSLARPKVANIQYF.

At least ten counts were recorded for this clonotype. This chain's CDR3 is CATSEVGRNTIYF. Written as DNA, the CDR3 is TGTGCCACCAGTGAAGTAGGCCGCAACACCATATATTTT. The chain uses TRBV24-1 and TRBJ1-3; D not resolved. Germline lookup yields CDR1 KGHDR and CDR2 SFDVKD. The CDR3 has 13 amino acids. V lost 4 bases, J lost 7 bases, and 10 bases lay in between.

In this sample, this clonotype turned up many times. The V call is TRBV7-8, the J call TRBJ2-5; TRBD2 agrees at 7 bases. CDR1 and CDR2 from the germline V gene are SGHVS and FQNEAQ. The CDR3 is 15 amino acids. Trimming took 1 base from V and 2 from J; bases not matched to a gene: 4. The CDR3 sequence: CASSLGLAPQETQYF. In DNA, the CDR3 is TGTGCCAGCAGCTTAGGACTAGCTCCGCAAGAGACCCAGTACTTC.

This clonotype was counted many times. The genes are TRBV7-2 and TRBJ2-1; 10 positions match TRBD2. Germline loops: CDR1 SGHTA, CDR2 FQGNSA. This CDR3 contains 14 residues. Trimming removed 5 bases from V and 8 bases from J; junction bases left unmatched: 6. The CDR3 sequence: CASSLQRGGDEQFF. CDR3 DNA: TGTGCCAGCAGCCTCCAGCGGGGGGGGGATGAGCAGTTCTTC.

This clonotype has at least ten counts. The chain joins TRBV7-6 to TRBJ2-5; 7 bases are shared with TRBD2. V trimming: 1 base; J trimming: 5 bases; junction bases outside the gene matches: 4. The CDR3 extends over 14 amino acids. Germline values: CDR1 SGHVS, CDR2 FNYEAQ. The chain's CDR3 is CASSLGGGPETQYF. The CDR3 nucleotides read TGTGCCAGCAGCTTAGGCGGGGGACCCGAGACCCAGTACTTC.

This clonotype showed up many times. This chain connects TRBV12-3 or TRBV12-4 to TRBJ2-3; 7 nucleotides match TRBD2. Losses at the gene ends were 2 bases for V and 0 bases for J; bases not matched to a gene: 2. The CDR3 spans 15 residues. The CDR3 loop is CASSLHGGSTDTQYF. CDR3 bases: TGTGCCAGCAGTTTACACGGGGGGAGCACAGATACGCAGTATTTT.

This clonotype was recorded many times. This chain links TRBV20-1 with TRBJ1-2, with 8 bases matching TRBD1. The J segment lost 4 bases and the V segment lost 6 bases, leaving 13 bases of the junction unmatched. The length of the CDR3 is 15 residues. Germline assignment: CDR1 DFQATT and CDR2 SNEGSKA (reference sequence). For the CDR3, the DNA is TGCAGTGCGCCGGGACAGGACCCTTCCGTCTATGGCTACACCTTC. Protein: CSAPGQDPSVYGYTF.

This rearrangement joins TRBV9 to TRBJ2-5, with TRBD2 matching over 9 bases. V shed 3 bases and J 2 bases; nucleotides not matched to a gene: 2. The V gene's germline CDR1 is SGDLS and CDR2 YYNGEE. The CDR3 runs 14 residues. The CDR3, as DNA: TGTGCCAGCAGCGCTAGCGGGACACAAGAGACCCAGTACTTC. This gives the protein CASSASGTQETQYF.

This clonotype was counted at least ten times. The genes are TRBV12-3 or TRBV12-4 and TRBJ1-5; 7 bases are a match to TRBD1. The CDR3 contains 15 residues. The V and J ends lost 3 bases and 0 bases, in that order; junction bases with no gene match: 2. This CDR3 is CASSFDRASNQPQHF. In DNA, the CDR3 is TGTGCCAGCAGTTTCGACAGGGCTAGCAATCAGCCCCAGCATTTT.

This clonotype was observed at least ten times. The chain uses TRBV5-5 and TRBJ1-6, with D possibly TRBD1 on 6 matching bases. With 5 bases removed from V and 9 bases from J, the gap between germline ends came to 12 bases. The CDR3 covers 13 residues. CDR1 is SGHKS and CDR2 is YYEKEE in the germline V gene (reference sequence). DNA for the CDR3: TGTGCCAGCAGTAACAGGGACGGTTCACCCCTCCACTTT. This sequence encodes CASSNRDGSPLHF. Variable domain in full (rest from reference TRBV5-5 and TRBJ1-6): DAGVTQSPTHLIKTRGQQVTLRCSPISGHKSVSWYQQVLGQGPQFIFQYYEKEERGRGNFPDRFSARQFPNYSSELNVNALLLGDSALYLCASSNRDGSPLHFGNGTRLTVT.

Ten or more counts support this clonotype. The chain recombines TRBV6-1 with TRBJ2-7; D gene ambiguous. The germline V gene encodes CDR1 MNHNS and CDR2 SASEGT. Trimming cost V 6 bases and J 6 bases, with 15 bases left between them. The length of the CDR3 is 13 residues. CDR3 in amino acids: CASRPWDRSEQYF. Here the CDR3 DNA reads TGTGCCAGCAGGCCCTGGGATAGGTCCGAGCAGTACTTC.

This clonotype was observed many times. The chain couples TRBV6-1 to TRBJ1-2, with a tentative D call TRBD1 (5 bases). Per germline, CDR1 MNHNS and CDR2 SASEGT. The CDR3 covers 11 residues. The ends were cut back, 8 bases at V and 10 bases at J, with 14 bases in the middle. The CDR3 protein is CASGAAGVYTF. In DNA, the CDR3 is TGTGCCAGCGGGGCCGCGGGGGTCTACACCTTC.

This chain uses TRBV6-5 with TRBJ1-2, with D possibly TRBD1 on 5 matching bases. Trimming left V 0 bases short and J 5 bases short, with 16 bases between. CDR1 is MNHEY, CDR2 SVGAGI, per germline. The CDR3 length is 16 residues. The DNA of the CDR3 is TGTGCCAGCAGTTACTCGTTTCAGGGAAAAGGGTATGGCTACACCTTC. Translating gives CASSYSFQGKGYGYTF.

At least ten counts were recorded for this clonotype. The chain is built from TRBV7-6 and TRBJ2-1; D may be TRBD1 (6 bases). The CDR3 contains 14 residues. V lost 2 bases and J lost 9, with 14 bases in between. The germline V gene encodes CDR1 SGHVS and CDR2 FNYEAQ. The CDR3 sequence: CASSLMVGAAEQFF. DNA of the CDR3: TGTGCCAGCAGCTTAATGGTGGGGGCTGCTGAGCAGTTCTTC.

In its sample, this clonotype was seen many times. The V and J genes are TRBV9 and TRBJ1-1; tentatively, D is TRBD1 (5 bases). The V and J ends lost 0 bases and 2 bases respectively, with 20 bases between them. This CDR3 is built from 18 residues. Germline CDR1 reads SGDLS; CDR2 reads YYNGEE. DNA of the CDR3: TGTGCCAGCAGCGTAGCCTTGGACATGCTTCAAGGCAACACTGAAGCTTTCTTT. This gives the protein CASSVALDMLQGNTEAFF.

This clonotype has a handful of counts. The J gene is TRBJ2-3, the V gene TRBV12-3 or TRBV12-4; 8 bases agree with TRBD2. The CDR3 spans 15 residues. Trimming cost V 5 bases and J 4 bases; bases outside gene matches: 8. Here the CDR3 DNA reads TGTGCCAGCAGTCCGAGCGGGAGACTCGCAGATACGCAGTATTTT. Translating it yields CASSPSGRLADTQYF.

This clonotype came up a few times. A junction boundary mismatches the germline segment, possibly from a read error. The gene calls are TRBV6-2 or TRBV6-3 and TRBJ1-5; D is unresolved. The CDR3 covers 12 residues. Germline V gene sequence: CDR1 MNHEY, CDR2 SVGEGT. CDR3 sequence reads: CASTDSNQPRHF. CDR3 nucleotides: TGTGCCAGCACAGATAGCAATCAGCCCCGGCATTTT.

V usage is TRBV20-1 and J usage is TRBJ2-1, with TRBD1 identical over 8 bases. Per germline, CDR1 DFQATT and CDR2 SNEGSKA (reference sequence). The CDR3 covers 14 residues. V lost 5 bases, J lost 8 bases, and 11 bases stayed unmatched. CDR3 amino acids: CSASQGAQPHEQFF. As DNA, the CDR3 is TGCAGTGCTTCTCAGGGGGCGCAGCCCCATGAGCAGTTCTTC.

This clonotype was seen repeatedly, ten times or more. CDR3 nucleotide sequence: TGTGCCACCAGCAGAAATCGGGAAACTTATGGCTACACCTTC. Encoded protein: CATSRNRETYGYTF. The chain couples TRBV15 to TRBJ1-2, with unresolved D. V was clipped by 2 bases and J by 5 bases, with 12 bases between them. The CDR3 loop spans 14 amino acids. The germline gives CDR1 LNHNV, CDR2 YYDKDF (reference sequence).

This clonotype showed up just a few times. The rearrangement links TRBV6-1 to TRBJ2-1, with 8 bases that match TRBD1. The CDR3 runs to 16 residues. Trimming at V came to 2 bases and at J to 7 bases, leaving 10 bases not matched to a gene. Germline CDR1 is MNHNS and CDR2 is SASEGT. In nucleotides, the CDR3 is TGTGCCAGCAGTGAACGAGGAGGACAGGGCAAGAATGAGCAGTTCTTC. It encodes CASSERGGQGKNEQFF.

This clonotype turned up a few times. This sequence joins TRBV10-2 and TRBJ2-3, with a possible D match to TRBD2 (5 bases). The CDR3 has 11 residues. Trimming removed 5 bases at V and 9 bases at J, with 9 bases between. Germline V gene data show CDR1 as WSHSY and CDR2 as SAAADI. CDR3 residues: CASSKLGTQYF. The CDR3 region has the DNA TGCGCCAGCAGTAAACTAGGAACGCAGTATTTT.

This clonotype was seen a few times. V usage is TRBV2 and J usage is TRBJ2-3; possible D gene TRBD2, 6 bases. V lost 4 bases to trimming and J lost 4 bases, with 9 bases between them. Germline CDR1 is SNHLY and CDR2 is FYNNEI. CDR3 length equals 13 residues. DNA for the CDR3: TGTGCCAGCAGTGTGCGGGGTCCAGATACGCAGTATTTT. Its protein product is CASSVRGPDTQYF. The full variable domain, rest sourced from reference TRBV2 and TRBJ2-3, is EPEVTQTPSHQVTQMGQEVILRCVPISNHLYFYWYRQILGQKVEFLVSFYNNEISEKSEIFDDQFSVERPDGSNFTLKIRSTKLEDSAMYFCASSVRGPDTQYFGPGTRLTVL.

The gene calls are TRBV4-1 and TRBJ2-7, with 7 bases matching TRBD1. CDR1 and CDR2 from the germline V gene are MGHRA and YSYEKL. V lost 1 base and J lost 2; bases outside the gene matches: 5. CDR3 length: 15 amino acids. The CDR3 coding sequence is TGCGCCAGCAGCCAAGTCTTGCAGGGGGCCTACGAGCAGTACTTC. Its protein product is CASSQVLQGAYEQYF.

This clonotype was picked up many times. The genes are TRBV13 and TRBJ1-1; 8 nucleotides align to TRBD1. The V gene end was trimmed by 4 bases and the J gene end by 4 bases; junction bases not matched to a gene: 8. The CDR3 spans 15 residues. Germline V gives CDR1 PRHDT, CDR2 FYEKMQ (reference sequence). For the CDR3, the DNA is TGTGCCAGCAGCTCTACGGACAGGGCTGGCACTGAAGCTTTCTTT. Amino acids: CASSSTDRAGTEAFF.

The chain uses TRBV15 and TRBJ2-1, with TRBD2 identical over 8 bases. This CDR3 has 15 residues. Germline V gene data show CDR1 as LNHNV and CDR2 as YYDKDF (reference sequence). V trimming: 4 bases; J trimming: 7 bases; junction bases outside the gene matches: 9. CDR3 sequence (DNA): TGTGCCACCAGCACCCACCCCGGGACTAGTAATGAGCAGTTCTTC. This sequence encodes CATSTHPGTSNEQFF.

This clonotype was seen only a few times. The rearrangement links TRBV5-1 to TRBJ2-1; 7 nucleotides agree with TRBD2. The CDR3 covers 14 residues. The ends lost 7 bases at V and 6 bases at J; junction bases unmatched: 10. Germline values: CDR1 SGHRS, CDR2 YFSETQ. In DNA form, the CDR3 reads TGCGCCAGCCGGACCCTGGCGGGGGTCAATGAGCAGTTCTTC. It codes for CASRTLAGVNEQFF.

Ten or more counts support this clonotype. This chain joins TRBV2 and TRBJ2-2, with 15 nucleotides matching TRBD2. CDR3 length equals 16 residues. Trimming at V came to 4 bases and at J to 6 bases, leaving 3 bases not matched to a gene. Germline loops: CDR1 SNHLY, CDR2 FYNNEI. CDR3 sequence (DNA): TGTGCCAGCAGTGGAAGGACTAGCGGGGGGGCCGGGGAGCTGTTTTTT. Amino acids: CASSGRTSGGAGELFF.

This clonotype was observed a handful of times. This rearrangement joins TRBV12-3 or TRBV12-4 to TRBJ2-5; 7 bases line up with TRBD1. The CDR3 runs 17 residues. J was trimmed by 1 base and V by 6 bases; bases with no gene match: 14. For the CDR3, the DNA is TGTGCCAGCAGCTCTTGGCCGGGACAGAGTTTCCAAGAGACCCAGTACTTC. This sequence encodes CASSSWPGQSFQETQYF.

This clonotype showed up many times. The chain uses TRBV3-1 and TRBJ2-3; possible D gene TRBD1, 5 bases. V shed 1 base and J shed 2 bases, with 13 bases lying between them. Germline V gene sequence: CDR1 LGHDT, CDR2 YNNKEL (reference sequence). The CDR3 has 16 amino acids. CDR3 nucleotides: TGTGCCAGCAGCCAAGTGCCCGAAGGGGACACAGATACGCAGTATTTT. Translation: CASSQVPEGDTDTQYF.

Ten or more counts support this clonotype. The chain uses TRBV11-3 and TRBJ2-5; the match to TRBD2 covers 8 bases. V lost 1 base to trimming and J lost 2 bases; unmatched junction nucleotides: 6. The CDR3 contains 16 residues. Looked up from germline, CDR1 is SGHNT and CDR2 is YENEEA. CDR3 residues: CASSLAGSGEQETQYF. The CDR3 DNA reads TGTGCCAGCAGCTTAGCTGGTAGCGGGGAACAAGAGACCCAGTACTTC.

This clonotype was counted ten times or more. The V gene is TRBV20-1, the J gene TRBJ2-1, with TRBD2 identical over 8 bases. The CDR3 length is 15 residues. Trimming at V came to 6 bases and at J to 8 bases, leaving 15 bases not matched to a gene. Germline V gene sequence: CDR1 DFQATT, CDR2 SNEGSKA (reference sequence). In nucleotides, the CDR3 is TGCAGTGCCGTAAACTTCCGCGGGAGGTTGGATGAGCAGTTCTTC. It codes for CSAVNFRGRLDEQFF.